These 18 T cell receptor beta chains were sequenced from one sample in a study of blood T cell repertoires in COVID-19. The protocol was immunoSEQ multiplex PCR, while the TCRdb copy is restricted to in-frame clones and leaves out a portion. The sample lists 95,000 to 120,000 clones; around 85% were seen once. The specimen was peripheral blood. The receptors here all came from a woman aged 55-70 years with COVID-19, enrolled during active disease.

This clone was recorded only once. The rearrangement joins TRBV6-5 to TRBJ2-2; 7 bases map to TRBD1. V dropped 5 bases and J dropped 8; count of bases not matched to a gene: 8. The CDR3 spans 14 residues. Germline V gives CDR1 MNHEY, CDR2 SVGAGI. The CDR3 protein is CASSNNRGGGELFF. In DNA form, the CDR3 reads TGTGCCAGCAGTAACAACAGGGGCGGTGGGGAGCTGTTTTTT.

This sequence joins TRBV7-9 and TRBJ1-4; 10 bases align to TRBD1. The V and J ends lost 5 bases and 2 bases, in that order; junction bases with no gene match: 5. Germline V CDR1 and CDR2: SEHNR, FQNEAQ (reference sequence). The CDR3 has 16 residues. The chain's CDR3 is CASSAGQGGTNEKLFF. Written as DNA, the CDR3 is TGTGCCAGCAGCGCCGGACAGGGGGGGACTAATGAAAAACTGTTTTTT.

The genes are TRBV10-3 and TRBJ1-5, with TRBD1 identical over 10 bases. The CDR3 loop spans 15 amino acids. V gave up 6 bases and J gave up 2 bases; unmatched junction bases: 4. Germline V gene sequence: CDR1 ENHRY, CDR2 SYGVKD. CDR3 nucleotides: TGTGCCATCAGCCGACAGGGGGCAGGCAATCAGCCCCAGCATTTT. Encoded protein: CAISRQGAGNQPQHF.

This chain uses TRBV7-2 with TRBJ2-3; 12 nucleotides match TRBD2. V shed 2 bases, J shed 7 bases, and the junction held 4 bases outside the gene matches. The CDR3 runs 15 residues. Germline lookup yields CDR1 SGHTA and CDR2 FQGNSA. In nucleotides, the CDR3 is TGTGCCAGCAGCTTAAGACTAGCGGGGGAACATACGCAGTATTTT. Residues: CASSLRLAGEHTQYF.

The rearrangement links TRBV7-3 to TRBJ1-2; 7 positions match TRBD1. Germline V CDR1 and CDR2: SGHTA, FQGTGA. V lost 1 base and J lost 4; bases outside the gene matches: 3. This CDR3 has 14 residues. DNA of the CDR3: TGTGCCAGCAGCTTAAACCCAGGGGGCTATGGCTACACCTTC. It specifies CASSLNPGGYGYTF.

The V gene is TRBV5-6, the J gene TRBJ1-1, with 10 bases lining up with TRBD1. The trim removed 0 bases at V and 4 bases at J, leaving 3 bases unmatched. The CDR3 has 15 amino acids. Per the germline V gene, CDR1 is SGHDT and CDR2 is YYEEEE. CDR3 coding DNA: TGTGCCAGCAGCTTGGTGACAGGGGGCAGCACTGAAGCTTTCTTT. This gives the protein CASSLVTGGSTEAFF. Using reference TRBV5-6 and TRBJ1-1 for the parts outside the CDR3, the full variable domain is DAGVTQSPTHLIKTRGQQVTLRCSPKSGHDTVSWYQQALGQGPQFIFQYYEEEERQRGNFPDRFSGHQFPNYSSELNVNALLLGDSALYLCASSLVTGGSTEAFFGQGTRLTVV.

In its sample, this clone was seen a few times. V is TRBV12-3 or TRBV12-4 and J is TRBJ2-5; 7 bases agree with TRBD2. This CDR3 contains 13 residues. J lost 3 bases, V lost 8 bases, and 6 bases had no gene match. CDR3 in DNA: TGTGCCAGCCAAATGGGGGGGAAAGAGACCCAGTACTTC. It codes for CASQMGGKETQYF.

The genes are TRBV7-6 and TRBJ1-6; maybe TRBD1 (6 bases). Germline lookup yields CDR1 SGHVS and CDR2 FNYEAQ. Trimming stripped 5 bases from V and 0 bases from J, with 17 bases between. The CDR3 consists of 18 residues. The CDR3 nucleotides read TGTGCCAGCAGCCGGGACATTACGAGGAGCTCCTATAATTCACCCCTCCACTTT. Translating it yields CASSRDITRSSYNSPLHF.

This clone was seen once. The chain carries TRBV4-1 and TRBJ2-1, with TRBD2 matching 9 bases. CDR1 and CDR2 (germline): MGHRA, YSYEKL. V shed 5 bases, J shed 9 bases, and the junction held 20 bases outside the gene matches. The length of the CDR3 is 18 residues. As DNA, the CDR3 is TGCGCCAGCAGCTCACCATCGGTTGGCGGGGGGGCTCTTATTGAGCAGTTCTTC. Its translation: CASSSPSVGGGALIEQFF.

This chain links TRBV9 with TRBJ1-2; maybe TRBD1 (6 bases). The germline V gene encodes CDR1 SGDLS and CDR2 YYNGEE. Trimming removed 0 bases at V and 4 bases at J, with 13 bases between. The CDR3 length is 15 residues. DNA of the CDR3: TGTGCCAGCAGCGTAGCTACGGGAGGGGGCTATGGCTACACCTTC. This encodes CASSVATGGGYGYTF.

V gene TRBV10-3 combines with J gene TRBJ2-7; 10 positions match TRBD1. V gave up 6 bases and J gave up 3 bases; unmatched junction bases: 5. The CDR3 is 14 residues long. Germline V lookup: CDR1 ENHRY, CDR2 SYGVKD. The chain's CDR3 is CAISKDRGFYEQYF. The CDR3, as DNA: TGTGCCATCAGCAAGGACAGGGGGTTCTACGAGCAGTACTTC.

The CDR3, as DNA: TGTGCCAGTTGGGAGACAGGGGCGGACTATGGCTACACCTTC. Translated, it gives CASWETGADYGYTF. The chain joins TRBV19 to TRBJ1-2, with 8 bases lining up with TRBD1. The CDR3 runs 14 residues. V shed 8 bases, J shed 3 bases, and the junction held 8 bases outside the gene matches. Germline lookup yields CDR1 LNHDA and CDR2 SQIVND (reference sequence).

The CDR3 spells CASSEASGGRDNEQFF. The CDR3 nucleotides are TGTGCCAGCAGTGAAGCGAGCGGGGGCCGTGACAATGAGCAGTTCTTC. V gene TRBV6-1 combines with J gene TRBJ2-1; TRBD2 matches 8 bases. Germline V gives CDR1 MNHNS, CDR2 SASEGT. This CDR3 has 16 residues. Trimming cost V 0 bases and J 5 bases; bases outside gene matches: 6.

The rearrangement joins TRBV7-9 to TRBJ1-2; D gene unclear. Trimming stripped 1 base from V and 8 bases from J, with 5 bases between. Germline CDR1 SEHNR, CDR2 FQNEAQ (reference sequence). This CDR3 contains 11 residues. The CDR3 DNA is TGTGCCAGCAGCTTAGACTCGGGCTACACCTTC. This sequence encodes CASSLDSGYTF. Full variable domain (missing parts from reference TRBV7-9 and TRBJ1-2): DTGVSQNPRHKITKRGQNVTFRCDPISEHNRLYWYRQTLGQGPEFLTYFQNEAQLEKSRLLSDRFSAERPKGSFSTLEIQRTEQGDSAMYLCASSLDSGYTFGSGTRLTVV.

The chain links TRBV30 to TRBJ2-4; 11 bases map to TRBD2. J gave up 6 bases and V 0 bases, and 4 bases lay outside the gene matches. The germline V gene has CDR1 GTSNPN and CDR2 SVGIG (reference sequence). This CDR3 contains 15 residues. The CDR3 reads CAWSVSLAGGNIQYF. CDR3 DNA sequence: TGTGCCTGGAGTGTAAGTCTAGCGGGGGGAAACATTCAGTACTTC.

CDR3 residues: CASSPGQGAYEQYF. The CDR3 nucleotides are TGTGCCAGCTCACCGGGACAGGGTGCCTACGAGCAGTACTTC. The chain couples TRBV18 to TRBJ2-7; 9 nucleotides align to TRBD1. Germline-derived CDR1 and CDR2 are KGHSH and LQKENI. After removal of 3 bases from V and 2 bases from J, the junction contained 2 bases not matched to a gene. The length of the CDR3 is 14 residues.

The V and J genes are TRBV11-3 and TRBJ1-1; no clear D. V dropped 2 bases and J dropped 1 base, with 11 bases sitting between them. The CDR3 is 15 residues long. The germline gives CDR1 SGHNT, CDR2 YENEEA. The CDR3 here is CASSLRGRRNTEAFF. For the CDR3, the DNA is TGTGCCAGCAGCTTACGGGGTCGTCGGAACACTGAAGCTTTCTTT.

In this sample, this clone turned up a few times. The chain combines TRBV19 with TRBJ1-5; 7 nucleotides line up with TRBD1. This CDR3 is built from 13 residues. In germline, CDR1 is LNHDA, CDR2 SQIVND (reference sequence). With V trimmed by 6 bases and J by 3 bases, 2 bases remained unmatched. CDR3 nucleotides: TGTGCCAGTAGCACAGGGGTCAATCAGCCCCAGCATTTT. It specifies CASSTGVNQPQHF. The full variable domain, with the rest looked up from reference TRBV19 and TRBJ1-5, is DGGITQSPKYLFRKEGQNVTLSCEQNLNHDAMYWYRQDPGQGLRLIYYSQIVNDFQKGDIAEGYSVSREKKESFPLTVTSAQKNPTAFYLCASSTGVNQPQHFGDGTRLSIL.